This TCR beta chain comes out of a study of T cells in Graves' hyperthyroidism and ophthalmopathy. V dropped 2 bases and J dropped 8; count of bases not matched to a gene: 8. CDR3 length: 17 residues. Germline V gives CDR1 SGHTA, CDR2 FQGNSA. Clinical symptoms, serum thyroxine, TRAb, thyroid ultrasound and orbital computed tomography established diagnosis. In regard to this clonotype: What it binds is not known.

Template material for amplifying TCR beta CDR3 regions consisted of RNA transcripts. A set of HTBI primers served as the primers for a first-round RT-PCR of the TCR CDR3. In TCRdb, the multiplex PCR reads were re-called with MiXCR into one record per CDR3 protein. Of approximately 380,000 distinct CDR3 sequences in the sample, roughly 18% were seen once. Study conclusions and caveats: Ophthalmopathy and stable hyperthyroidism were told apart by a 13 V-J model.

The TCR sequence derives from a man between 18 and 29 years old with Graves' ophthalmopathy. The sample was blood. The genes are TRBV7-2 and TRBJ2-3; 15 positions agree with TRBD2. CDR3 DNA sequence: TGTGCCAGCAGCTTACCGGGACTAGCGGGGGGTTCGGCTACGCAGTATTTT. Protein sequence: CASSLPGLAGGSATQYF.